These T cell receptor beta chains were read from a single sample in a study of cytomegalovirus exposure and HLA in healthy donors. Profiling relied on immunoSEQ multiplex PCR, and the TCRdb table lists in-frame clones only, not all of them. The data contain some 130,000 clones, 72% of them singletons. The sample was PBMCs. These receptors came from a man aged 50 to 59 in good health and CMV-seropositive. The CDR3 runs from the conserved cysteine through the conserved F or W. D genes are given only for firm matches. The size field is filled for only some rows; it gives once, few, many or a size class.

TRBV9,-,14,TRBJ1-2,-,CASSVDSYPYGYTF,TGTGCCAGCAGCGTAGACAGCTACCCTTATGGCTACACCTTC
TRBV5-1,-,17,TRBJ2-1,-,CASSSTGRGSVYNEQFF,TGCGCCAGCAGCTCAACTGGTAGGGGTTCGGTCTACAATGAGCAGTTCTTC
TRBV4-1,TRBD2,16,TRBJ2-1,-,CASSQSGGANINEQFF,TGCGCCAGCAGCCAGAGCGGGGGGGCCAATATCAATGAGCAGTTCTTC
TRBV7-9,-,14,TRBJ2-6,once,CASSSSSGANVLTF,TGTGCCAGCAGCTCCTCCTCTGGGGCCAACGTCCTGACTTTC
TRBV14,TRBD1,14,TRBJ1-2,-,CASSQDRGLLGYTF,TGTGCCAGCAGCCAAGACAGGGGGCTTCTTGGCTACACCTTC
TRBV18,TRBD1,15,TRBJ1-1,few,CASSPGTVTNTEAFF,TGTGCCAGCTCACCCGGGACAGTCACTAACACTGAAGCTTTCTTT
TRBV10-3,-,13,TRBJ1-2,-,CAISPRDNWDYTF,TGTGCCATCAGTCCCCGGGACAACTGGGACTACACCTTC
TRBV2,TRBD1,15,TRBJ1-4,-,CASRRDSGSNEKLFF,TGTGCCAGCAGGAGGGACAGCGGTTCTAATGAAAAACTGTTTTTT
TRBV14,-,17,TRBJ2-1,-,CASSQDRGWAGYNEQFF,TGTGCCAGCAGCCAAGATCGCGGGTGGGCAGGATACAATGAGCAGTTCTTC
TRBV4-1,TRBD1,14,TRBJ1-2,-,CASSGGTGGRGYTF,TGCGCCAGCAGCGGTGGGACAGGGGGTCGGGGCTACACCTTC
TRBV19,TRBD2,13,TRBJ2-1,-,CASSIGLADEQFF,TGTGCCAGTAGTATCGGACTAGCGGATGAGCAGTTCTTC
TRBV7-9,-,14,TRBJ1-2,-,CASSPSEVYYGYTF,TGTGCCAGCAGCCCCAGCGAGGTCTACTATGGCTACACCTTC
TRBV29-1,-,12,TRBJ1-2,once,CSVRPGGYGYTF,TGCAGCGTGAGGCCGGGTGGATATGGCTACACCTTC
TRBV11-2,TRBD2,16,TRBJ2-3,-,CASRGGGGRATDTQYF,TGTGCCAGCAGAGGGGGGGGCGGGAGGGCCACAGATACGCAGTATTTT
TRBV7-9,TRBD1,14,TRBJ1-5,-,CASSLEGTASGKHF,TGTGCCAGCAGCTTAGAAGGGACAGCCTCAGGAAAGCATTTT
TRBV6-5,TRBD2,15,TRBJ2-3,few,CASSGLAGGTDTQYF,TGTGCCAGCAGTGGACTAGCGGGGGGCACAGATACGCAGTATTTT
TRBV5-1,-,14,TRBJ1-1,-,CASSSQGRETEAFF,TGCGCCAGCAGCAGCCAGGGGCGAGAAACTGAAGCTTTCTTT
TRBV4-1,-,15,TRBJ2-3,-,CASSQGQRGTDTQYF,TGCGCCAGCAGCCAAGGGCAAAGGGGGACAGATACGCAGTATTTT
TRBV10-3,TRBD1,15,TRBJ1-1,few,CAISGGQGSNTEAFF,TGTGCCATCAGTGGGGGACAGGGGTCGAACACTGAAGCTTTCTTT
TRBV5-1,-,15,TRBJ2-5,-,CASSLTGLAQQTQYF,TGCGCCAGCAGCTTAACCGGATTAGCGCAACAGACCCAGTACTTC